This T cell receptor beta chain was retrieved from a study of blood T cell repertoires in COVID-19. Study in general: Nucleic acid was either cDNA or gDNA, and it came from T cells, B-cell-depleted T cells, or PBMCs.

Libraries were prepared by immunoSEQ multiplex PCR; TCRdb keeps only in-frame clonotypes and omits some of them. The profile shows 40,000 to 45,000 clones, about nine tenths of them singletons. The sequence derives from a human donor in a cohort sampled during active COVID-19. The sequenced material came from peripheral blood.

DNA of the CDR3: TGTGCCAGCAGCTTCACCCGGACAGTGACAAAATATGGCTACACCTTC. This translates into CASSFTRTVTKYGYTF. This sequence joins TRBV5-5 and TRBJ1-2; weak D call: TRBD1 (6 bases). Trimming took 2 bases from V and 5 from J, leaving 19 bases between them. Germline V gene data show CDR1 as SGHKS and CDR2 as YYEKEE (reference sequence). The CDR3 contains 16 residues.